This TCR beta chain came from a study of OX40 agonist ivuxolimab in advanced cancers. Assay used: immunoSEQ multiplex PCR; TCRdb lists only in-frame clones, some missing. The sample consists of fewer than 65,000 clones, about 89% of them appearing once. CDR1 is SGHRS, CDR2 YFSETQ, per germline. This CDR3 has 15 amino acids. Trimming took 0 bases from V and 5 from J; bases not matched to a gene: 6. The rearrangement uses TRBV5-1 and TRBJ2-5, with 8 bases that match TRBD1. The TCR originated in an adult with an advanced solid tumor such as melanoma, head and neck, liver or kidney cancer. Sample: CD4+ or CD8+ T cells sorted from blood, taken in a trial of the OX40 agonist ivuxolimab. The CDR3 is CASSLGQGARETQYF. CDR3 sequence (DNA): TGCGCCAGCAGCTTGGGGCAGGGGGCGCGGGAGACCCAGTACTTC. The full variable domain, with the rest looked up from reference TRBV5-1 and TRBJ2-5, is KAGVTQTPRYLIKTRGQQVTLSCSPISGHRSVSWYQQTPGQGLQFLFEYFSETQRNKGNFPGRFSGRQFSNSRSEMNVSTLELGDSALYLCASSLGQGARETQYFGPGTRLLVL.